The 27 T cell receptor beta chains below come from one sample, sequenced in a study of T cells after posttransplantation cyclophosphamide. Assay used: immunoSEQ multiplex PCR; TCRdb lists only in-frame clones, some missing. There are roughly 17,000 clones in the sample; over 65% occur only once, and 7.5% to 9.5% lies in the top ten. Sequencing input: memory CD4+ T cells sorted from blood. Source of these receptors: a man aged 30 to 39 in good health and a related stem cell transplant donor.

The V and J genes are TRBV7-9 and TRBJ2-5; 8 nucleotides align to TRBD1. V lost 6 bases and J lost 5; bases outside the gene matches: 8. Germline V CDR1 and CDR2: SEHNR, FQNEAQ (reference sequence). CDR3 length: 14 amino acids. This chain's CDR3 is CASRETGGRETQYF. For the CDR3, the DNA is TGTGCCAGCAGGGAAACAGGGGGTCGCGAGACCCAGTACTTC.

Points on this clone: The same CDR3 is also encoded by other DNA sequences in this sample. V and J are TRBV29-1 and TRBJ1-2, with 11 bases that match TRBD1. The CDR3 is made up of 14 amino acids. The J segment lost 3 bases and the V segment lost 6 bases, leaving 6 bases of the junction unmatched. Germline V gene lookup returns CDR1 SQVTM and CDR2 ANQGSEA. In nucleotides, the CDR3 is TGCAGCGTCAGCAGGACAGGGGGCGACTATGGCTACACCTTC. Residues: CSVSRTGGDYGYTF.

The chain links TRBV5-6 to TRBJ2-7; weak D call: TRBD2 (6 bases). The length of the CDR3 is 14 residues. Between the trimmed V and J ends, which lost 2 bases and 1 base, there was a span of 10 bases. Germline V lookup: CDR1 SGHDT, CDR2 YYEEEE. DNA for the CDR3: TGTGCCAGCAGCTTAGGAGGGGAGTCCTACGAGCAGTACTTC. Amino acid sequence: CASSLGGESYEQYF.

The V call is TRBV13, the J call TRBJ1-2; weak D call: TRBD1 (5 bases). Trimming took off 0 bases at V and 1 base at J, with 6 bases between the two ends. This CDR3 is 14 amino acids long. CDR1 is PRHDT, CDR2 FYEKMQ, per germline (reference sequence). This chain's CDR3 is CASSLGGVNYGYTF. CDR3 in DNA: TGTGCCAGCAGCTTAGGAGGGGTTAACTATGGCTACACCTTC.

The J gene is TRBJ2-5, the V gene TRBV5-4; D is undetermined. This CDR3 is 13 amino acids long. Germline lookup yields CDR1 SGHNT and CDR2 YYREEE (reference sequence). With 5 bases removed from V and 0 bases from J, the gap between germline ends came to 8 bases. The CDR3 sequence: CASRTRDQETQYF. In DNA form, the CDR3 reads TGTGCCAGCAGGACCCGGGACCAAGAGACCCAGTACTTC.

This clone was seen a handful of times. The V and J genes are TRBV9 and TRBJ2-2; TRBD2 agrees at 11 bases. CDR1 SGDLS and CDR2 YYNGEE come from the germline V gene. The CDR3 is 14 residues long. V trimming: 3 bases; J trimming: 7 bases; junction bases outside the gene matches: 2. The CDR3 DNA reads TGTGCCAGCAGCGCGGGACTAGCGGTCGGGGAGCTGTTTTTT. Translating it yields CASSAGLAVGELFF.

The chain employs TRBV11-2 and TRBJ2-3; 11 positions match TRBD2. Germline V gene data show CDR1 as SGHAT and CDR2 as FQNNGV. Unmatched junction bases numbered 5, after V lost 1 base and J lost 5 bases. The length of the CDR3 is 16 residues. This CDR3 reads CASSLGLAGSIDTQYF. For the CDR3, the DNA is TGTGCCAGCAGCTTAGGACTAGCGGGGTCCATAGATACGCAGTATTTT. The complete variable domain, with remaining parts taken from reference TRBV11-2 and TRBJ2-3, reads EAGVAQSPRYKIIEKRQSVAFWCNPISGHATLYWYQQILGQGPKLLIQFQNNGVVDDSQLPKDRFSAERLKGVDSTLKIQPAKLEDSAVYLCASSLGLAGSIDTQYFGPGTRLTVL.

This rearrangement joins TRBV6-1 to TRBJ2-3; 11 positions match TRBD2. This CDR3 is built from 18 residues. CDR1 and CDR2 from the germline V gene are MNHNS and SASEGT. The trim removed 2 bases at V and 3 bases at J, leaving 10 bases unmatched. As DNA, the CDR3 is TGTGCCAGCAGTGAAAAAGTTAGCGGGGGGGCGGCGACAGATACGCAGTATTTT. Residues: CASSEKVSGGAATDTQYF.

The V call is TRBV5-1, the J call TRBJ2-3; no firm D call. V was pared by 0 bases and J by 3 bases, with 8 bases between. This CDR3 is built from 14 residues. Per the germline V gene, CDR1 is SGHRS and CDR2 is YFSETQ. The CDR3 reads CASSLGSPTDTQYF. The CDR3 DNA sequence: TGCGCCAGCAGCTTGGGCAGTCCGACAGATACGCAGTATTTT.

The genes are TRBV9 and TRBJ1-1, with a weak D call TRBD1 (5 bases). Germline CDR1 reads SGDLS; CDR2 reads YYNGEE. The CDR3 loop spans 16 amino acids. V was pared by 0 bases and J by 11 bases, with 23 bases between. The CDR3 coding sequence is TGTGCCAGCAGCGTAGGGGAGGTGGCAGGGACGACCAGGGCTTTCTTT. It codes for CASSVGEVAGTTRAFF.

The rearrangement links TRBV7-8 to TRBJ1-5; TRBD1 aligns across 9 bases. Germline V gives CDR1 SGHVS, CDR2 FQNEAQ. CDR3 size: 17 residues. Germline trimming cut 1 base from V and 7 bases from J; bases unmatched to any gene: 11. Written as DNA, the CDR3 is TGTGCCAGCAGCTTAGGTCACAGGGGGCTGCGTGGACAGCCCCAGCATTTT. Protein: CASSLGHRGLRGQPQHF. The full variable domain, with the rest looked up from reference TRBV7-8 and TRBJ1-5, is GAGVSQSPRYKVAKRGQDVALRCDPISGHVSLFWYQQALGQGPEFLTYFQNEAQLDKSGLPSDRFFAERPEGSVSTLKIQRTQQEDSAVYLCASSLGHRGLRGQPQHFGDGTRLSIL.

This clone was observed a few times. V gene TRBV7-9 combines with J gene TRBJ1-4; 7 bases map to TRBD1. The germline V gene has CDR1 SEHNR and CDR2 FQNEAQ (reference sequence). The ends lost 4 bases at V and 8 bases at J; junction bases unmatched: 7. The CDR3 covers 14 residues. DNA for the CDR3: TGTGCCAGCAGCTATGGGACAGTCGGGGAAAAACTGTTTTTT. Its translation: CASSYGTVGEKLFF.

V and J are TRBV5-1 and TRBJ2-5; possibly TRBD1 for D (6 bases). The closer fit of TRBJ2-7 to the DNA end suggests the J call may be wrong. Germline V gives CDR1 SGHRS, CDR2 YFSETQ. The CDR3 loop spans 13 amino acids. CDR3 sequence: CASSLEGHYEQYF. For the CDR3, the DNA is TGCGCCAGCAGCTTGGAGGGACATTACGAGCAGTACTTC.

The rearrangement links TRBV4-1 to TRBJ1-1; the D is unclear. The CDR3 runs to 14 residues. Germline CDR1 reads MGHRA; CDR2 reads YSYEKL. Trimming took 1 base from V and 6 from J, leaving 12 bases between them. CDR3 in amino acids: CASSQVFRDSEAFF. The DNA for the CDR3 is TGCGCCAGCAGCCAAGTCTTCCGCGACTCTGAAGCTTTCTTT.

The CDR3 region is CASSRRFRGTNTGELFF. For the CDR3, the DNA is TGTGCCAGCAGCAGGCGGTTTAGGGGAACGAACACCGGGGAGCTGTTTTTT. The J gene is TRBJ2-2, the V gene TRBV21-1; the table's D call, TRBD1, has no DNA check behind it. TRBV21-1 is flagged as a pseudogene. CDR3 length: 17 amino acids.

The chain carries TRBV2 and TRBJ2-7; maybe TRBD1 (5 bases). The CDR3 covers 14 residues. V was clipped by 5 bases and J by 0 bases, with 11 bases between them. Germline V gene lookup returns CDR1 SNHLY and CDR2 FYNNEI. The CDR3 is CASSPQGNSYEQYF. The CDR3 DNA follows: TGTGCCAGCAGTCCCCAGGGAAACTCCTACGAGCAGTACTTC.

This clone has just a few counts. V usage is TRBV5-6 and J usage is TRBJ2-4; 8 positions match TRBD2. This CDR3 is built from 14 residues. V trimming: 6 bases; J trimming: 1 base; junction bases outside the gene matches: 3. CDR1 and CDR2 from the germline V gene are SGHDT and YYEEEE. This CDR3 reads CASTRLAAKNIQYF. Written as DNA, the CDR3 is TGTGCCAGCACTAGACTAGCGGCCAAAAACATTCAGTACTTC.

J is TRBJ1-6 and V is TRBV19; 7 nucleotides line up with TRBD1. Germline trimming cut 8 bases from V and 0 bases from J; bases unmatched to any gene: 4. From germline, CDR1 is LNHDA and CDR2 SQIVND (reference sequence). This CDR3 has 15 residues. In nucleotides, the CDR3 is TGTGCCAGTTTGGACAGGAGCTCCTATAATTCACCCCTCCACTTT. Protein product: CASLDRSSYNSPLHF. Together with reference TRBV19 and TRBJ1-6, the CDR3 gives the full variable domain: DGGITQSPKYLFRKEGQNVTLSCEQNLNHDAMYWYRQDPGQGLRLIYYSQIVNDFQKGDIAEGYSVSREKKESFPLTVTSAQKNPTAFYLCASLDRSSYNSPLHFGNGTRLTVT.

The genes are TRBV27 and TRBJ1-1; 10 nucleotides agree with TRBD1. The junction had 7 bases not matched to a gene; V was cut back by 8 bases and J by 1 base. Germline V CDR1 and CDR2: MNHEY, SMNVEV (reference sequence). The CDR3 spans 15 residues. The CDR3 region has the DNA TGTGCCAGCTCCAGACAGGGGGCAGCGAACACTGAAGCTTTCTTT. Translating gives CASSRQGAANTEAFF.

V is TRBV15 and J is TRBJ2-2, with TRBD1 identical over 8 bases. The CDR3 extends over 14 amino acids. J was trimmed by 10 bases and V by 3 bases; bases with no gene match: 7. Germline V CDR1 and CDR2: LNHNV, YYDKDF (reference sequence). CDR3 nucleotides: TGTGCCACCAGCAGGGACAGGGCTGCCCAGGAGCTGTTTTTT. It is translated as CATSRDRAAQELFF.

V gene TRBV19 combines with J gene TRBJ1-4; D not certain. The CDR3 is 18 residues long. Germline CDR1 reads LNHDA; CDR2 reads SQIVND (reference sequence). Deletions cut 0 bases from V and 2 bases from J, with 16 bases between. The CDR3 DNA reads as TGTGCCAGTAGTATAGAGCACCCCCCAAAAACTACTAATGAAAAACTGTTTTTT. The encoded protein is CASSIEHPPKTTNEKLFF.

This clone has just a few counts. The J gene is TRBJ2-1, the V gene TRBV2, with 8 bases aligning to TRBD1. V shed 3 bases, J shed 3 bases, and the junction held 4 bases outside the gene matches. The CDR3 consists of 15 residues. The germline V gene has CDR1 SNHLY and CDR2 FYNNEI. DNA for the CDR3: TGTGCCAGCAGTGATAGGACAGGGATCTACAATGAGCAGTTCTTC. This gives the protein CASSDRTGIYNEQFF.

This chain links TRBV12-5 with TRBJ1-1; tentative D call: TRBD1 (5 bases). Trimming pared 1 base from V and 4 bases from J, leaving 13 bases between. Germline V lookup: CDR1 LGHNT, CDR2 FRNRAP. This CDR3 has 15 residues. Here the CDR3 DNA reads TGTGCTAGTGGTTTGGGGTCAGGGTATGGCACTGAAGCTTTCTTT. It specifies CASGLGSGYGTEAFF.

The chain uses TRBV28 and TRBJ1-1, with D possibly matching TRBD1 (6 bases). Germline V gene sequence: CDR1 MDHEN, CDR2 SYDVKM. This CDR3 has 11 residues. The V end lost 11 bases, the J end lost 11 bases, and 18 bases lay between the germline ends. CDR3 DNA: TGTGCCGTCAGGGGAGGGGGTCTCGCTTTCTTT. It yields the protein CAVRGGGLAFF. Full variable domain (outside the CDR3, taken from reference TRBV28 and TRBJ1-1): DVKVTQSSRYLVKRTGEKVFLECVQDMDHENMFWYRQDPGLGLRLIYFSYDVKMKEKGDIPEGYSVSREKKERFSLILESASTNQTSMYLCAVRGGGLAFFGQGTRLTVV.

The genes are TRBV9 and TRBJ2-5, with 9 bases identical to TRBD2. Germline V gene lookup returns CDR1 SGDLS and CDR2 YYNGEE. This CDR3 is 19 amino acids long. V trimming: 2 bases; J trimming: 1 base; junction bases outside the gene matches: 15. DNA of the CDR3: TGTGCCAGCAGCGTTGGATGGGGAACGGGGCGGGGGGGCCAAGAGACCCAGTACTTC. Its protein product is CASSVGWGTGRGGQETQYF.

The chain is built from TRBV18 and TRBJ2-2; D is unclear. Trimming shortened V by 0 bases and J by 0 bases, and 11 bases separated the two germline ends. CDR1 KGHSH and CDR2 LQKENI come from the germline V gene. CDR3 size: 17 residues. The CDR3 sequence is CASSPPVGSPNTGELFF. As DNA, the CDR3 is TGTGCCAGCTCACCACCTGTTGGCAGTCCGAACACCGGGGAGCTGTTTTTT.

The chain employs TRBV19 and TRBJ1-2; 7 bases are a match to TRBD1. Trimming cost V 2 bases and J 0 bases; bases outside gene matches: 6. The CDR3 has 16 amino acids. Germline loops: CDR1 LNHDA, CDR2 SQIVND (reference sequence). The CDR3 DNA follows: TGTGCCAGTAGTATACAGGGGACAGTCCCTAACTATGGCTACACCTTC. Its translation: CASSIQGTVPNYGYTF.